The sequence of this T cell receptor beta chain was determined in a study of blood T cell repertoires in COVID-19. The authors' processing: Nucleated cell number was recorded as an estimate derived from reference gene primer amplification. Produced via immunoSEQ multiplex PCR; TCRdb's table is partial and in-frame only. That table is the source of V, J and clone size, and D and trimming were worked out from the DNA. There are 100,000 to 150,000 clones in the sample; around 86% occur only once, and around 11% lies in the top ten. This clone was found a few times. Looked up from germline, CDR1 is SGHRS and CDR2 is YFSETQ. V shed 0 bases and J shed 7 bases, with 13 bases lying between them. This CDR3 is built from 14 residues.

Input material: peripheral blood. V is TRBV5-1 and J is TRBJ1-2; D might be TRBD1 (6 bases). This TCR derives from a man between 60 and 70 years old with acute or convalescent COVID-19. The CDR3 DNA follows: TGCGCCAGCAGCTTGGAGAGTAAGGGGGTTGGCTACACCTTC. This encodes CASSLESKGVGYTF.